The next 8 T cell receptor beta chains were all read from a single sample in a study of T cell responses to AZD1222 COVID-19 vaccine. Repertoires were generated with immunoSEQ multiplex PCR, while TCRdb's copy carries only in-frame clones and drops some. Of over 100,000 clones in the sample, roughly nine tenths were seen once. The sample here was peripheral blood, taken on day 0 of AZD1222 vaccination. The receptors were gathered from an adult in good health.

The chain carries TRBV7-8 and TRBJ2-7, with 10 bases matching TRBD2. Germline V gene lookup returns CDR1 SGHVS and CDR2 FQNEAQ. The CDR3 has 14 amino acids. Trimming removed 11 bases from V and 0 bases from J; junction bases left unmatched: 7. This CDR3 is CAGASGGSSYEQYF. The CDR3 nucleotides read TGTGCCGGTGCTAGCGGGGGCTCCTCCTACGAGCAGTACTTC.

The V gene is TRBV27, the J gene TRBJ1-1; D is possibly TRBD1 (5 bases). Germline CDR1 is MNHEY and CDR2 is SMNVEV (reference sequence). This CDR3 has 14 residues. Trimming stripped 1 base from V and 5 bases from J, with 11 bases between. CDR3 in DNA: TGTGCCAGCAGTTTATGGAGGGGAGGTACTGAAGCTTTCTTT. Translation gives CASSLWRGGTEAFF.

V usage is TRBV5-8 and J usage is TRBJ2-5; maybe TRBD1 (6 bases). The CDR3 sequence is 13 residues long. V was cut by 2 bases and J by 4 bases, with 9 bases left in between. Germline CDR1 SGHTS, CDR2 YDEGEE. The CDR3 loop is CASSFGGLETQYF. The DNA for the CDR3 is TGTGCCAGCAGCTTTGGGGGCCTAGAGACCCAGTACTTC.

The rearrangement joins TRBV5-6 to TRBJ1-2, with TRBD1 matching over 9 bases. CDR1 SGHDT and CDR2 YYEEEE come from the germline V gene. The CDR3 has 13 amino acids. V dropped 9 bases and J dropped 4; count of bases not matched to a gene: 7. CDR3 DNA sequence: TGTGCCATCTCCCAACAGGGGGCCTATGGCTACACCTTC. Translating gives CAISQQGAYGYTF.

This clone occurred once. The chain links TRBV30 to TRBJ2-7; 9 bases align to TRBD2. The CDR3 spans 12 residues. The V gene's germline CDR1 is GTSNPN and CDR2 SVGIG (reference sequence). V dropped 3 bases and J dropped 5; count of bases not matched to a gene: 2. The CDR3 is CAWRGLANEQYF. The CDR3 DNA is TGTGCCTGGAGAGGACTAGCGAACGAGCAGTACTTC.

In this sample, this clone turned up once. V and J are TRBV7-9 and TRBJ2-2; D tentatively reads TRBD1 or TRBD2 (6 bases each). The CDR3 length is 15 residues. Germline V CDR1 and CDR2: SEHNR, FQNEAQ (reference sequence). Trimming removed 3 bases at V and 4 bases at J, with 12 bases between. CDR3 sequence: CASSFREGGTGELFF. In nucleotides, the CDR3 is TGTGCCAGCAGCTTCCGAGAGGGGGGCACCGGGGAGCTGTTTTTT. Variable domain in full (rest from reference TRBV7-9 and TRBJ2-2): DTGVSQNPRHKITKRGQNVTFRCDPISEHNRLYWYRQTLGQGPEFLTYFQNEAQLEKSRLLSDRFSAERPKGSFSTLEIQRTEQGDSAMYLCASSFREGGTGELFFGEGSRLTVL.

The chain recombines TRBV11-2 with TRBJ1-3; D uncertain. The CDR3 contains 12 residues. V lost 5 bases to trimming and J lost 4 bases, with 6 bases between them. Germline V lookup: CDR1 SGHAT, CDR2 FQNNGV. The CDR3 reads CASSRSGNTIYF. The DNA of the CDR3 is TGTGCCAGCAGCCGGTCCGGAAACACCATATATTTT. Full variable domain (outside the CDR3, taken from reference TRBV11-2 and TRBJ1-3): EAGVAQSPRYKIIEKRQSVAFWCNPISGHATLYWYQQILGQGPKLLIQFQNNGVVDDSQLPKDRFSAERLKGVDSTLKIQPAKLEDSAVYLCASSRSGNTIYFGEGSWLTVV.

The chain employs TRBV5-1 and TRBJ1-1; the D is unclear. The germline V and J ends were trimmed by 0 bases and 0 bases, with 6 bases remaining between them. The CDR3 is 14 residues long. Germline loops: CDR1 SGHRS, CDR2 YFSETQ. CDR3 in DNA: TGCGCCAGCAGCTTGGACAGCTTGAACACTGAAGCTTTCTTT. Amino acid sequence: CASSLDSLNTEAFF.